This entry lists 7 T cell receptor beta chains sequenced from one sample in a study of blood T cell repertoires in COVID-19. Clones were sequenced by immunoSEQ multiplex PCR, and TCRdb holds only the in-frame ones, with some missing. The profile shows under 75,000 clones, 55% to 75% of them singletons. The sequenced sample was peripheral blood. The receptors here all came from a woman between 65 and 79 years old with COVID-19, enrolled during active disease.

This clone is medium-sized. DNA for the CDR3: TGTGCCAGCAGCTCCTCTAGCGGGATAAGCTATGAGCAGTTCTTC. Protein product: CASSSSSGISYEQFF. The chain carries TRBV11-3 and TRBJ2-1; TRBD2 matches 9 bases. The CDR3 runs 15 residues. The V and J ends lost 4 bases and 8 bases, in that order; junction bases with no gene match: 9. Germline CDR1 is SGHNT and CDR2 is YENEEA.

The CDR3 loop is CASSSPLKGVNNEQFF. The CDR3 bases are TGTGCCAGCAGTTCCCCCCTAAAGGGGGTGAACAATGAGCAGTTCTTC. The gene calls are TRBV28 and TRBJ2-1; weak D call: TRBD1 (6 bases). The germline V gene encodes CDR1 MDHEN and CDR2 SYDVKM. Trimming cost V 4 bases and J 5 bases, with 18 bases left between them. CDR3 size: 16 residues.

The rearrangement links TRBV6-5 to TRBJ1-2, with D maybe TRBD1 (5 bases). Germline lookup yields CDR1 MNHEY and CDR2 SVGAGI. The ends were cut back, 7 bases at V and 3 bases at J, with 15 bases in the middle. The CDR3 length is 14 residues. CDR3 nucleotide sequence: TGTGCCAGCAAATCCGGTGGGGGGGACTATGGCTACACCTTC. As protein: CASKSGGGDYGYTF.

CDR3 bases: TGTGCCAGCAGTTACTCTGACTCCCAGCATTTT. Protein product: CASSYSDSQHF. The rearrangement uses TRBV6-2 or TRBV6-3 and TRBJ1-5; D not certain. This CDR3 is built from 11 residues. Looked up from germline, CDR1 is MNHEY and CDR2 is SVGEGT. Trimming cost V 0 bases and J 11 bases, with 5 bases left between them.

The CDR3 region is CASSLEGISGNTIYF. The CDR3 nucleotides read TGCGCCAGCAGCTTGGAGGGGATCTCTGGAAACACCATATATTTT. The chain couples TRBV5-1 to TRBJ1-3, with a weak D call TRBD1 (5 bases). The V and J ends lost 0 bases and 0 bases respectively, with 7 bases between them. The CDR3 is made up of 15 amino acids. The V gene's germline CDR1 is SGHRS and CDR2 YFSETQ. Together with reference TRBV5-1 and TRBJ1-3, the CDR3 gives the full variable domain: KAGVTQTPRYLIKTRGQQVTLSCSPISGHRSVSWYQQTPGQGLQFLFEYFSETQRNKGNFPGRFSGRQFSNSRSEMNVSTLELGDSALYLCASSLEGISGNTIYFGEGSWLTVV.

This clone was detected only a few times. This chain links TRBV4-3 with TRBJ1-5, with a possible D match to TRBD1 (5 bases). The V gene lost 1 base and the J gene lost 7 bases, with 11 bases spanning the gap. The CDR3 runs 14 residues. The germline gives CDR1 LGHNA, CDR2 YSLEER. CDR3 loop: CASSQVSGGQPQHF. The CDR3 DNA sequence: TGCGCCAGCAGCCAAGTATCGGGGGGACAGCCCCAGCATTTT.

This chain connects TRBV5-8 to TRBJ2-4, with 9 bases lining up with TRBD1. The length of the CDR3 is 14 residues. Losses at the gene ends were 0 bases for V and 8 bases for J; bases not matched to a gene: 3. CDR1 and CDR2 from the germline V gene are SGHTS and YDEGEE. CDR3 in DNA: TGTGCCAGCAGCTTGGGACAGGGGGAATACATTCAGTACTTC. Translation: CASSLGQGEYIQYF.